The T cell receptor (beta chain) under discussion was sequenced for a study of CD8+ T cells in alopecia areata. Notes on the study in general: It was lesional scalp, especially alopecia totalis/universalis, that showed higher clonality than normal scalp. Mouse data revealed clearer TCR sharing than patient data did, a gap possibly tied to HLA.

Researchers took lesional scalp punch biopsies and peripheral blood from people who were alopecia areata patients. T lymphocytes (CD4+ and CD8+) were sorted from PBMCs. cDNA serving as the sequencing template came from extracted, reverse transcribed RNA. Sequenced by immunoSEQ multiplex PCR; TCRdb stores in-frame clones only, minus some. The sample holds 100,000 to 120,000 clones, over 55% seen once. As for this clone: The target antigen is unknown.

This CDR3 spans 13 amino acids. Looked up from germline, CDR1 is SGHTA and CDR2 is FQGNSA. V was cut by 2 bases and J by 5 bases, with 9 bases left in between. This sequence was found in a human donor with alopecia areata. The specimen sequenced was NKG2D-low CD8+ T cells sorted from blood. The chain recombines TRBV7-2 with TRBJ2-5; no definite D call. The CDR3 region is CASSLPGAETQYF. CDR3 in DNA: TGTGCCAGCAGCTTACCCGGAGCCGAGACCCAGTACTTC.